What follows describes a single TCR beta chain. V was cut by 0 bases and J by 6 bases, with 16 bases left in between. There are 16 residues in the CDR3. The germline V gene encodes CDR1 SGHRS and CDR2 YFSETQ. This entry belongs to a study of regulatory T cells in long-lasting Graves disease. iRepertoire HTBI primers and Arm-PCR of CDR3 regions built TCR beta libraries. TCRdb re-analysed the multiplex PCR reads in MiXCR, keeping a single row per CDR3 protein. There are 250,000 to 400,000 distinct CDR3 sequences in the sample; 18% occur only once, and about 36% lies in the top ten. Time point: newly diagnosed GD, antithyroid drugs for less than 3 months. Extracted PBMC RNA gave rise to the TCR library. Patients with Graves' disease were diagnosed by American Thyroid Association guidelines.

The chain has TRBV5-1 and TRBJ2-1; D might be TRBD2 (5 bases). Sequenced material: peripheral blood mononuclear cells (PBMCs), taken at new diagnosis, from a patient treated with antithyroid drugs. The source is a female donor with Graves disease. The CDR3 here is CASSLEVISAANEQFF. As DNA, the CDR3 is TGCGCCAGCAGCTTGGAAGTGATTAGCGCAGCCAATGAGCAGTTCTTC. Full variable domain (missing parts from reference TRBV5-1 and TRBJ2-1): KAGVTQTPRYLIKTRGQQVTLSCSPISGHRSVSWYQQTPGQGLQFLFEYFSETQRNKGNFPGRFSGRQFSNSRSEMNVSTLELGDSALYLCASSLEVISAANEQFFGPGTRLTVL.